One and the same sample provided the 22 T cell receptor beta chains below, sequenced in a study of memory CD4+ T cells and cytomegalovirus serostatus. Single viable CD3+CD4+CD8-CD45RO+ cells were sorted as the memory CD4+ T cells. The table came from immunoSEQ multiplex PCR; TCRdb's copy has only in-frame clones and leaves some out. The repertoire holds 54,000 or so clones, with roughly three quarters as singletons. Material for sequencing was memory CD4+ T cells from blood. Source of these receptors: an adult in good health and CMV-seronegative.

V is TRBV9 and J is TRBJ2-2, with D maybe TRBD2 (5 bases). The V gene lost 0 bases and the J gene lost 6 bases, with 9 bases spanning the gap. The CDR3 has 14 amino acids. Germline V lookup: CDR1 SGDLS, CDR2 YYNGEE. The CDR3 loop reads CASSVAVLAGELFF. CDR3 DNA sequence: TGTGCCAGCAGCGTAGCGGTACTAGCCGGGGAGCTGTTTTTT.

V usage is TRBV27 and J usage is TRBJ1-5; TRBD1 matches 8 bases. The germline V gene encodes CDR1 MNHEY and CDR2 SMNVEV (reference sequence). The CDR3 extends over 16 amino acids. The V and J ends lost 8 bases and 4 bases, in that order; junction bases with no gene match: 13. CDR3 coding DNA: TGTGCCAGCCGCGTTGTGGGGACAGGTAAAAATCAGCCCCAGCATTTT. This codes for CASRVVGTGKNQPQHF.

The chain carries TRBV18 and TRBJ1-5, with a weak D call TRBD1 (5 bases). This CDR3 has 15 amino acids. Germline CDR1 reads KGHSH; CDR2 reads LQKENI. V gave up 1 base and J gave up 6 bases, with 13 bases separating them. The CDR3 sequence: CASSPRQTDSQPQHF. The CDR3 DNA is TGTGCCAGCTCACCACGTCAGACAGACTCTCAGCCCCAGCATTTT.

The V and J genes are TRBV28 and TRBJ2-1, with D possibly TRBD1 on 6 matching bases. The CDR3 has 15 amino acids. With 4 bases removed from V and 7 bases from J, the gap between germline ends came to 17 bases. Looked up from germline, CDR1 is MDHEN and CDR2 is SYDVKM. For the CDR3, the DNA is TGTGCCAGCAGTTCGGTAGGGGGTGCCGGGAATGAGCAGTTCTTC. Its translation is CASSSVGGAGNEQFF.

This chain links TRBV4-1 with TRBJ2-1, with unresolved D. Germline-derived CDR1 and CDR2 are MGHRA and YSYEKL. CDR3 length equals 16 residues. Trimming stripped 2 bases from V and 8 bases from J, with 19 bases between. CDR3 sequence: CASSQSWASATDEQFF. The CDR3 region has the DNA TGCGCCAGCAGCCAATCATGGGCTTCCGCGACCGATGAGCAGTTCTTC.

The V call is TRBV5-4, the J call TRBJ1-4; D is perhaps TRBD1 (5 bases). The V end lost 3 bases, the J end lost 6 bases, and 18 bases lay between the germline ends. Germline loops: CDR1 SGHNT, CDR2 YYREEE (reference sequence). The CDR3 covers 16 residues. CDR3 in amino acids: CASSSKSKGRDEKLFF. DNA for the CDR3: TGTGCCAGCAGCTCTAAAAGTAAGGGCAGGGATGAAAAACTGTTTTTT.

The rearrangement uses TRBV25-1 and TRBJ2-1; 12 nucleotides line up with TRBD1. V dropped 6 bases and J dropped 7; count of bases not matched to a gene: 4. CDR1 and CDR2 from the germline V gene are MGHDK and SYGVNS. This CDR3 spans 14 amino acids. CDR3 DNA: TGTGCCAGCAGCCCGGGACAGGGGGCTAATGAGCAGTTCTTC. Amino acid sequence: CASSPGQGANEQFF.

This chain links TRBV15 with TRBJ2-1, with TRBD2 matching 10 bases. V was pared by 5 bases and J by 9 bases, with 13 bases of the junction left unmatched. This CDR3 has 16 residues. Germline assignment: CDR1 LNHNV and CDR2 YYDKDF (reference sequence). The DNA for the CDR3 is TGTGCCACCAGCCGAGGAGCGGGAGGGCAACGGGGTGAGCAGTTCTTC. This gives the protein CATSRGAGGQRGEQFF.

This clone was recorded once. The chain is built from TRBV6-5 and TRBJ2-1; no clear D gene. This CDR3 is 16 amino acids long. V shed 2 bases and J shed 4 bases, with 15 bases lying between them. Germline V CDR1 and CDR2: MNHEY, SVGAGI. The CDR3 sequence: CASSYGRKGPYNEQFF. The CDR3 DNA reads as TGTGCCAGCAGTTACGGGCGAAAGGGCCCTTACAATGAGCAGTTCTTC.

The J gene is TRBJ2-7, the V gene TRBV4-2, with 11 bases aligning to TRBD2. The CDR3 is 15 residues long. Germline lookup yields CDR1 LGHNA and CDR2 YNFKEQ. J lost 5 bases, V lost 4 bases, and 7 bases had no gene match. For the CDR3, the DNA is TGTGCCAGCAGCCCGCTTAGCGGGAGGGCCGACGAGCAGTACTTC. Translated, it gives CASSPLSGRADEQYF.

This chain uses TRBV7-2 with TRBJ1-1; D is undetermined. This CDR3 comprises 12 residues. Trimming took 3 bases from V and 3 from J, leaving 5 bases between them. Germline values: CDR1 SGHTA, CDR2 FQGNSA. CDR3 in amino acids: CASSFSDTEAFF. The CDR3 nucleotides are TGTGCCAGCAGCTTTTCTGACACTGAAGCTTTCTTT.

The genes are TRBV27 and TRBJ1-5, with unresolved D. V was cut by 5 bases and J by 7 bases, with 18 bases left in between. Germline values: CDR1 MNHEY, CDR2 SMNVEV (reference sequence). The CDR3 consists of 15 residues. The CDR3 DNA is TGTGCCAGCAGTCCCCCGTCGTCTGCCGGACAGCCCCAGCATTTT. Translated, it gives CASSPPSSAGQPQHF.

The genes are TRBV21-1 and TRBJ1-2; TRBD1, the D gene given by the table, was not confirmed from the DNA. TRBV21-1 is given as a pseudogene. The CDR3 is 12 residues long. CDR3 nucleotides: TGTGCCAGCAGCCCAAGTAGGGGTGGCTACACCTTC. Encoded protein: CASSPSRGGYTF.

This clone was found a few times. V usage is TRBV5-4 and J usage is TRBJ1-2; D may be TRBD1 (6 bases). V lost 0 bases and J lost 9, with 9 bases in between. From germline, CDR1 is SGHNT and CDR2 YYREEE (reference sequence). The CDR3 is 12 residues long. CDR3 residues: CASSLDGQSYTF. Written as DNA, the CDR3 is TGTGCCAGCAGCTTGGACGGACAGAGCTACACCTTC. Together with reference TRBV5-4 and TRBJ1-2, the CDR3 gives the full variable domain: ETGVTQSPTHLIKTRGQQVTLRCSSQSGHNTVSWYQQALGQGPQFIFQYYREEENGRGNFPPRFSGLQFPNYSSELNVNALELDDSALYLCASSLDGQSYTFGSGTRLTVV.

This chain links TRBV2 with TRBJ1-3, with 11 bases identical to TRBD1. CDR1 and CDR2 (germline): SNHLY, FYNNEI. The CDR3 is made up of 17 amino acids. V lost 2 bases to trimming and J lost 6 bases; unmatched junction nucleotides: 9. DNA of the CDR3: TGTGCCAGCAGTGAATATTATATGGGACAGGGGGAAAACACCATATATTTT. It codes for CASSEYYMGQGENTIYF.

The V call is TRBV18, the J call TRBJ1-2, with 8 positions matching TRBD1. With 4 bases clipped from V and 2 bases from J, the junction kept 6 bases outside the gene matches. CDR3 length equals 15 residues. Looked up from germline, CDR1 is KGHSH and CDR2 is LQKENI. The DNA for the CDR3 is TGTGCCAGCTCACTTGGACAGGGAGTCAACTATGGCTACACCTTC. Protein sequence: CASSLGQGVNYGYTF.

This clone was seen more than once but under ten times. The V call is TRBV5-1, the J call TRBJ2-2, with 16 bases fitting TRBD2. The V gene end was trimmed by 3 bases and the J gene end by 4 bases; junction bases not matched to a gene: 3. The CDR3 has 17 residues. Germline-derived CDR1 and CDR2 are SGHRS and YFSETQ. CDR3 bases: TGCGCCAGCAGCTCGGGACTAGCGGGAGGGGGCACCGGGGAGCTGTTTTTT. Its translation: CASSSGLAGGGTGELFF.

The V and J genes are TRBV6-5 and TRBJ1-4, with a tentative D call TRBD1 (5 bases). From germline, CDR1 is MNHEY and CDR2 SVGAGI. V dropped 0 bases and J dropped 7 bases, with 15 bases sitting between them. This CDR3 is built from 16 residues. CDR3 DNA: TGTGCCAGCAGTTACTCGATAGTGGGGGGTGGTGAAAAACTGTTTTTT. Its protein is CASSYSIVGGGEKLFF.

The chain recombines TRBV28 with TRBJ1-1; the D gene is possibly TRBD1 (5 bases). This CDR3 has 13 residues. CDR1 and CDR2 from the germline V gene are MDHEN and SYDVKM. The V and J ends lost 1 base and 4 bases respectively, with 7 bases between them. The CDR3 is CASSLLGTTEAFF. In nucleotides, the CDR3 is TGTGCCAGCAGTTTATTGGGGACCACTGAAGCTTTCTTT. Together with reference TRBV28 and TRBJ1-1, the CDR3 gives the full variable domain: DVKVTQSSRYLVKRTGEKVFLECVQDMDHENMFWYRQDPGLGLRLIYFSYDVKMKEKGDIPEGYSVSREKKERFSLILESASTNQTSMYLCASSLLGTTEAFFGQGTRLTVV.

This clone was detected a few times. The chain uses TRBV7-6 and TRBJ2-1; tentative D call: TRBD1 (5 bases). This CDR3 spans 13 amino acids. Germline CDR1 is SGHVS and CDR2 is FNYEAQ. The V end lost 5 bases, the J end lost 4 bases, and 9 bases lay between the germline ends. As DNA, the CDR3 is TGTGCCAGCAGCACACAGGCTTACAATGAGCAGTTCTTC. It encodes CASSTQAYNEQFF.

The V and J genes are TRBV7-9 and TRBJ1-4; 10 positions match TRBD1. The CDR3 runs to 16 residues. Trimming at V came to 5 bases and at J to 3 bases, leaving 6 bases not matched to a gene. Germline CDR1 is SEHNR and CDR2 is FQNEAQ (reference sequence). CDR3 nucleotide sequence: TGTGCCAGCAGCCCGCGACAGGGGGCGTCTAATGAAAAACTGTTTTTT. Protein sequence: CASSPRQGASNEKLFF.

Comments on this clone: Other DNA sequences from this sample encode an identical CDR3 as well. V usage is TRBV29-1 and J usage is TRBJ1-1, with D possibly being TRBD1 (5 bases). CDR1 and CDR2 (germline): SQVTM, ANQGSEA. Trimming removed 7 bases from V and 4 bases from J, with 13 bases in between. This CDR3 spans 12 amino acids. The CDR3 loop reads CSARNQGTEAFF. In nucleotides, the CDR3 is TGCAGCGCCAGAAACCAGGGCACTGAAGCTTTCTTT. The full variable domain, completed using reference TRBV29-1 and TRBJ1-1, is SAVISQKPSRDICQRGTSLTIQCQVDSQVTMMFWYRQQPGQSLTLIATANQGSEATYESGFVIDKFPISRPNLTFSTLTVSNMSPEDSSIYLCSARNQGTEAFFGQGTRLTVV.